These 15 T cell receptor beta chains were sequenced from one sample in a study of T cell responses to AZD1222 COVID-19 vaccine. TCRdb's copy holds only in-frame clones and misses some; the assay was immunoSEQ multiplex PCR. The table has more than 100,000 clones, over 80% seen once; the top ten hold roughly 20%. This specimen was peripheral blood, taken on day 0 of AZD1222 vaccination. Receptors were obtained from an adult in good health.

This clone has just one count. The rearrangement uses TRBV3-1 (or the pseudogene TRBV3-2) and TRBJ1-4; D ambiguous. V lost 4 bases to trimming and J lost 5 bases, with 14 bases between them. CDR3 length equals 15 residues. The V gene's germline CDR1 is LGHDT and CDR2 YNNKEL (reference sequence). The CDR3 loop is CASSPPGTANEKLFF. CDR3 coding DNA: TGTGCCAGCAGCCCTCCGGGCACAGCCAATGAAAAACTGTTTTTT.

There are a few counts of this clone. The chain recombines TRBV27 with TRBJ1-1; 8 nucleotides align to TRBD1. This CDR3 has 12 residues. V trimming: 4 bases; J trimming: 6 bases; junction bases outside the gene matches: 1. The germline gives CDR1 MNHEY, CDR2 SMNVEV (reference sequence). CDR3 in DNA: TGTGCCAGCAGTTCGGGACAGGCTGAAGCTTTCTTT. This codes for CASSSGQAEAFF.

The chain recombines TRBV7-2 with TRBJ2-7; 12 bases line up with TRBD2. The CDR3 sequence is 14 residues long. Germline V lookup: CDR1 SGHTA, CDR2 FQGNSA. The junction had 6 bases not matched to a gene; V was cut back by 5 bases and J by 7 bases. Here the CDR3 reads CASSRRLAGEEQYF. The CDR3 DNA follows: TGTGCCAGCAGCAGAAGACTAGCGGGGGAGGAGCAGTACTTC.

Only a few counts were recorded for this clone. The rearrangement joins TRBV19 to TRBJ1-1; 9 bases map to TRBD1. Germline assignment: CDR1 LNHDA and CDR2 SQIVND (reference sequence). V lost 9 bases to trimming and J lost 4 bases; unmatched junction nucleotides: 21. This CDR3 comprises 18 residues. The CDR3 bases are TGTGCCAGCCTTCCAACCGGGACAGGGATGTTGGTTGGCACTGAAGCTTTCTTT. Translated: CASLPTGTGMLVGTEAFF. The full variable domain, rest sourced from reference TRBV19 and TRBJ1-1, is DGGITQSPKYLFRKEGQNVTLSCEQNLNHDAMYWYRQDPGQGLRLIYYSQIVNDFQKGDIAEGYSVSREKKESFPLTVTSAQKNPTAFYLCASLPTGTGMLVGTEAFFGQGTRLTVV.

The J gene is TRBJ1-1, the V gene TRBV5-1; D ambiguous. This CDR3 is 16 amino acids long. The germline CDR1 and CDR2 sequences are SGHRS and YFSETQ. V lost 4 bases and J 7 bases, leaving 23 bases between the germline ends. The CDR3 DNA is TGCGCCAGCAGCCTTGGCTACGAGATAATTGGGGATGAAGCTTTCTTT. This encodes CASSLGYEIIGDEAFF.

This rearrangement joins TRBV7-2 to TRBJ1-3; D gene uncertain. CDR3 length: 16 residues. V shed 5 bases and J shed 1 base, with 15 bases lying between them. Germline V gives CDR1 SGHTA, CDR2 FQGNSA. CDR3 bases: TGTGCCAGCAGCGCTCCCGGGAGTTGGTCTGGAAACACCATATATTTT. It translates to CASSAPGSWSGNTIYF.

V usage is TRBV19 and J usage is TRBJ2-3; 10 bases agree with TRBD2. The CDR3 extends over 14 amino acids. The V gene's germline CDR1 is LNHDA and CDR2 SQIVND (reference sequence). The trim removed 3 bases at V and 9 bases at J, leaving 6 bases unmatched. The CDR3 reads CASSIAASGGTQYF. CDR3 bases: TGTGCCAGTAGTATCGCGGCTAGCGGGGGAACGCAGTATTTT.

The CDR3 sequence: CASSPNRDQPQHF. The CDR3 nucleotides are TGTGCCAGCTCACCAAACAGGGATCAGCCCCAGCATTTT. The chain carries TRBV18 and TRBJ1-5; tentative D call: TRBD1 (6 bases). Trimming pared 2 bases from V and 5 bases from J, leaving 7 bases between. The CDR3 is made up of 13 amino acids. Germline V gene lookup returns CDR1 KGHSH and CDR2 LQKENI.

The chain couples TRBV13 to TRBJ1-2; D may be TRBD1 (6 bases). Trimming stripped 2 bases from V and 4 bases from J, with 14 bases between. CDR3 length: 15 amino acids. Germline V CDR1 and CDR2: PRHDT, FYEKMQ (reference sequence). As DNA, the CDR3 is TGTGCCAGCAGCTTAACGGCAGGGGCTATCTATGGCTACACCTTC. Translated, it gives CASSLTAGAIYGYTF.

The rearrangement joins TRBV4-3 to TRBJ2-2; the match to TRBD1 covers 8 bases. The junction had 3 bases not matched to a gene; V was cut back by 2 bases and J by 1 base. Germline values: CDR1 LGHNA, CDR2 YSLEER. This CDR3 has 16 amino acids. CDR3 loop: CASSQQTGENTGELFF. The CDR3 coding sequence is TGCGCCAGCAGCCAACAGACAGGGGAGAACACCGGGGAGCTGTTTTTT.

A single count supports this clone. Mismatch with germline at one junction end may stem from a read error. V usage is TRBV18 and J usage is TRBJ1-6; 10 nucleotides line up with TRBD1. Germline-derived CDR1 and CDR2 are KGHSH and LQKENI. The CDR3 spans 15 residues. The CDR3 nucleotides are TGTACCAGCTCCCCCGGGACAGGGGAGAATTCACCCCTCCACTTT. It encodes CTSSPGTGENSPLHF.

The chain uses TRBV6-6 and TRBJ1-4, with TRBD1 matching over 7 bases. V gave up 5 bases and J gave up 2 bases; unmatched junction bases: 11. CDR3 size: 17 residues. Germline V gives CDR1 MNHNY, CDR2 SVGAGI (reference sequence). The CDR3 DNA reads as TGTGCCAGCAGTCGAAGTTCGAGAGGGGGCACTAATGAAAAACTGTTTTTT. Translating it yields CASSRSSRGGTNEKLFF.

V gene TRBV29-1 combines with J gene TRBJ1-2, with 7 nucleotides matching TRBD1. The ends lost 7 bases at V and 8 bases at J; junction bases unmatched: 10. Germline V CDR1 and CDR2: SQVTM, ANQGSEA. This CDR3 is built from 12 residues. In DNA form, the CDR3 reads TGCAGCGGAAATACAGGGGCAGGCGGCTACACCTTC. Translating it yields CSGNTGAGGYTF.

The table lists this clone with a count of one. The genes are TRBV6-6 and TRBJ2-3; maybe TRBD2 (5 bases). This CDR3 is built from 15 residues. Trimming cost V 7 bases and J 2 bases, with 16 bases left between them. Germline V gives CDR1 MNHNY, CDR2 SVGAGI (reference sequence). CDR3 sequence reads: CASTLGGFLTDTQYF. The CDR3 bases are TGTGCCAGCACCCTAGGCGGGTTCCTCACAGATACGCAGTATTTT.

The V and J genes are TRBV18 and TRBJ2-1; tentatively, D is TRBD2 (5 bases). CDR1 and CDR2 (germline): KGHSH, LQKENI. There are 13 residues in the CDR3. V was cut by 4 bases and J by 8 bases, with 12 bases left in between. The chain's CDR3 is CASSLDKEDEQFF. The DNA of the CDR3 is TGTGCCAGCTCACTCGACAAGGAGGATGAGCAGTTCTTC.